The 23 T cell receptor beta chains below all came from one sample that was sequenced in a study of blood T cell repertoires in COVID-19 (dated by TCRdb to 2018 to 2020). Library preparation used the immunoSEQ multiplex PCR assay. TCRdb took this table from immuneACCESS and kept in-frame rearrangements with V and J called. Such tables lack part of the clones; where checked against another copy, unresolved V genes explain under half of the gap, and the rest is unexplained. This sample lists tens of thousands of clones; about 90% were detected once. Approximately 1.5% of the sample belongs to the ten largest clones. Sequencing input: peripheral blood. These receptors came from a man in his sixties with acute or convalescent COVID-19.

The chain recombines TRBV18 with TRBJ2-1; a possible D gene is TRBD1 (7 bases). The V end lost 1 base, the J end lost 2 bases, and 18 bases lay between the germline ends. CDR3 length: 18 amino acids. The germline gives CDR1 KGHSH, CDR2 LQKENI. The CDR3, as DNA: TGTGCCAGCTCACCACGGCTTACCGACAGGGAGGCCTACAATGAGCAGTTCTTC. It encodes CASSPRLTDREAYNEQFF.

The chain uses TRBV11-1 and TRBJ1-1; 8 bases line up with TRBD1. This CDR3 is built from 15 residues. Germline trimming cut 4 bases from V and 5 bases from J; bases unmatched to any gene: 9. The germline CDR1 and CDR2 sequences are SGHAT and FQDESV (reference sequence). The CDR3 DNA follows: TGTGCCAGCAGCTCTCCCGGCAGGGGGCATACTGAAGCTTTCTTT. It codes for CASSSPGRGHTEAFF.

J is TRBJ2-2 and V is TRBV5-1; 8 positions match TRBD2. Germline-derived CDR1 and CDR2 are SGHRS and YFSETQ. V lost 4 bases to trimming and J lost 6 bases; unmatched junction nucleotides: 11. The CDR3 loop spans 16 amino acids. The CDR3 sequence is CASSLPGGGLPGELFF. DNA of the CDR3: TGCGCCAGCAGCCTCCCTGGCGGGGGGCTGCCCGGGGAGCTGTTTTTT.

V and J are TRBV6-5 and TRBJ1-2; 7 nucleotides match TRBD1. The CDR3 sequence is 12 residues long. The germline gives CDR1 MNHEY, CDR2 SVGAGI. Trimming at V came to 6 bases and at J to 8 bases, leaving 6 bases not matched to a gene. CDR3 residues: CASSTGVGGYTF. The DNA for the CDR3 is TGTGCCAGCAGCACAGGGGTAGGCGGCTACACCTTC.

The chain has TRBV14 and TRBJ1-3; possible D gene TRBD1, 5 bases. The CDR3 length is 15 residues. From germline, CDR1 is SGHDN and CDR2 FVKESK. Trimming stripped 4 bases from V and 4 bases from J, with 14 bases between. DNA of the CDR3: TGTGCCAGCAGCCGCGGGGGAACAGTCGGAAACACCATATATTTT. Protein product: CASSRGGTVGNTIYF. The variable domain in full, completed from reference TRBV14 and TRBJ1-3, reads EAGVTQFPSHSVIEKGQTVTLRCDPISGHDNLYWYRRVMGKEIKFLLHFVKESKQDESGMPNNRFLAERTGGTYSTLKVQPAELEDSGVYFCASSRGGTVGNTIYFGEGSWLTVV.

The J gene is TRBJ2-1, the V gene TRBV4-1, with D possibly being TRBD1 (5 bases). This CDR3 has 15 residues. The V gene's germline CDR1 is MGHRA and CDR2 YSYEKL. V was cut by 6 bases and J by 2 bases, with 14 bases left in between. CDR3 amino acids: CASRREQVPYNEQFF. CDR3 DNA: TGCGCCAGCAGGAGAGAACAGGTCCCCTACAATGAGCAGTTCTTC.

The V call is TRBV2, the J call TRBJ2-2, with 8 bases that match TRBD1. Per the germline V gene, CDR1 is SNHLY and CDR2 is FYNNEI. Trimming took 3 bases from V and 0 from J; bases not matched to a gene: 9. The CDR3 sequence is 18 residues long. CDR3 nucleotides: TGTGCCAGCAGTGACCGGACAGGGATATTCGCGAACACCGGGGAGCTGTTTTTT. Translated, it gives CASSDRTGIFANTGELFF.

The chain joins TRBV5-6 to TRBJ2-1; the match to TRBD2 covers 7 bases. V trimming: 9 bases; J trimming: 0 bases; junction bases outside the gene matches: 9. CDR1 is SGHDT and CDR2 is YYEEEE in the germline V gene. The CDR3 is made up of 15 amino acids. CDR3 amino acids: CAISAGVNSYNEQFF. The CDR3 bases are TGTGCCATTTCCGCGGGGGTGAACTCCTACAATGAGCAGTTCTTC. The complete variable domain, with remaining parts taken from reference TRBV5-6 and TRBJ2-1, reads DAGVTQSPTHLIKTRGQQVTLRCSPKSGHDTVSWYQQALGQGPQFIFQYYEEEERQRGNFPDRFSGHQFPNYSSELNVNALLLGDSALYLCAISAGVNSYNEQFFGPGTRLTVL.

This clone has a handful of counts. The J gene is TRBJ1-4, the V gene TRBV10-3, with D possibly TRBD1 on 6 matching bases. CDR3 size: 13 residues. CDR1 ENHRY and CDR2 SYGVKD come from the germline V gene. V was pared by 9 bases and J by 0 bases, with 8 bases between. CDR3 residues: CAMAGATNEKLFF. The CDR3 nucleotides are TGTGCCATGGCAGGGGCAACTAATGAAAAACTGTTTTTT.

In its sample, this clone was seen once. The V and J genes are TRBV20-1 and TRBJ2-1; no reliable D call. V was trimmed by 6 bases and J by 10 bases, leaving 13 bases between them. Germline assignment: CDR1 DFQATT and CDR2 SNEGSKA (reference sequence). The CDR3 length is 11 residues. The DNA for the CDR3 is TGCAGTGCCTCGGTCCCAACCGAGCAGTTCTTC. This gives the protein CSASVPTEQFF.

The CDR3 region is CASKNEPGQPNTEAFF. The DNA of the CDR3 is TGTGCCAGTAAGAATGAACCGGGACAACCGAACACTGAAGCTTTCTTT. The rearrangement joins TRBV19 to TRBJ1-1, with D maybe TRBD1 (6 bases). V lost 7 bases and J lost 1, with 19 bases in between. Germline assignment: CDR1 LNHDA and CDR2 SQIVND (reference sequence). This CDR3 contains 16 residues. The full variable domain, its missing parts supplied by reference TRBV19 and TRBJ1-1, is DGGITQSPKYLFRKEGQNVTLSCEQNLNHDAMYWYRQDPGQGLRLIYYSQIVNDFQKGDIAEGYSVSREKKESFPLTVTSAQKNPTAFYLCASKNEPGQPNTEAFFGQGTRLTVV.

This chain joins TRBV5-4 and TRBJ1-1; perhaps TRBD1 as D (5 bases). Germline CDR1 reads SGHNT; CDR2 reads YYREEE (reference sequence). Between the trimmed V and J ends, which lost 3 bases and 3 bases, there was a span of 15 bases. This CDR3 has 15 residues. Here the CDR3 reads CASSWEFRGDTEAFF. CDR3 nucleotides: TGTGCCAGCAGCTGGGAATTTAGGGGTGACACTGAAGCTTTCTTT.

This clone showed up just a few times. The chain uses TRBV10-1 and TRBJ2-3; TRBD2 agrees at 8 bases. V was pared by 3 bases and J by 3 bases, with 8 bases of the junction left unmatched. Germline CDR1 and CDR2: WNHNN and SYGVQD (reference sequence). CDR3 length equals 16 residues. The CDR3 bases are TGCGCCAGCAGTGACGGGGGGGCCGGAGGGACAGATACGCAGTATTTT. This translates into CASSDGGAGGTDTQYF.

The J gene is TRBJ1-2, the V gene TRBV19, with D possibly being TRBD1 (5 bases). There are 13 residues in the CDR3. V was clipped by 3 bases and J by 6 bases, with 11 bases between them. Germline CDR1 LNHDA, CDR2 SQIVND (reference sequence). The CDR3 DNA follows: TGTGCCAGTAGTATGAGGCGGGGCCATGGCTACACCTTC. It encodes CASSMRRGHGYTF.

The chain combines TRBV4-1 with TRBJ2-3; TRBD2 is a possible D gene (5 bases). V gave up 4 bases and J gave up 4 bases, with 12 bases separating them. The CDR3 covers 14 residues. Germline CDR1 is MGHRA and CDR2 is YSYEKL. The CDR3 reads CASSLLALADTQYF. In nucleotides, the CDR3 is TGCGCCAGCAGCCTATTAGCGTTAGCAGATACGCAGTATTTT.

In this sample, this clone turned up a few times. The chain is built from TRBV29-1 and TRBJ1-1, with D hard to call. CDR1 SQVTM and CDR2 ANQGSEA come from the germline V gene. The V end was cut by 3 bases, the J end by 5 bases, with 7 bases between. This CDR3 comprises 11 residues. The CDR3 spells CSVEFGTEAFF. CDR3 bases: TGCAGCGTTGAGTTCGGTACTGAAGCTTTCTTT.

The table lists this clone with a few counts. The chain couples TRBV6-5 to TRBJ1-5; 10 bases agree with TRBD1. CDR1 and CDR2 (germline): MNHEY, SVGAGI. V was clipped by 6 bases and J by 6 bases; unmatched bases: 5. There are 14 residues in the CDR3. The CDR3 loop is CASRDRGVIQPQHF. DNA for the CDR3: TGTGCCAGCAGGGACAGGGGGGTGATTCAGCCCCAGCATTTT.

The rearrangement links TRBV19 to TRBJ2-5, with unresolved D. The CDR3 runs to 12 residues. The germline V gene has CDR1 LNHDA and CDR2 SQIVND (reference sequence). Trimming took off 5 bases at V and 0 bases at J, with 4 bases between the two ends. Here the CDR3 DNA reads TGTGCCAGTAGTCCGGACCAAGAGACCCAGTACTTC. It codes for CASSPDQETQYF.

The J gene is TRBJ2-2, the V gene TRBV10-3, with 11 nucleotides matching TRBD1. CDR1 is ENHRY, CDR2 SYGVKD, per germline. Germline trimming cut 4 bases from V and 6 bases from J; bases unmatched to any gene: 4. The CDR3 loop spans 15 amino acids. The CDR3 protein is CAISGTGGAPGELFF. The CDR3 DNA follows: TGTGCCATCAGTGGGACAGGGGGCGCGCCCGGGGAGCTGTTTTTT.

The J gene is TRBJ2-3, the V gene TRBV23-1; no clear D gene. TRBV23-1 is treated as an ORF (open reading frame) with a function not yet certain. The CDR3 has 16 residues. V lost 3 bases to trimming and J lost 8 bases, with 21 bases between them. CDR3 nucleotide sequence: TGCGCCAGCAGTCACGCCCCGGGTCTTCGTCGAGGTACGCAGTATTTT. It is translated as CASSHAPGLRRGTQYF.

The rearrangement joins TRBV28 to TRBJ1-5; 12 nucleotides line up with TRBD1. In germline, CDR1 is MDHEN, CDR2 SYDVKM. This CDR3 contains 17 residues. With V trimmed by 5 bases and J by 5 bases, 10 bases remained unmatched. CDR3 sequence (DNA): TGTGCCAGCAGTCGGCGAACTGGGACAGGGGGCGATCAGCCCCAGCATTTT. This codes for CASSRRTGTGGDQPQHF. The full variable domain, completed using reference TRBV28 and TRBJ1-5, is DVKVTQSSRYLVKRTGEKVFLECVQDMDHENMFWYRQDPGLGLRLIYFSYDVKMKEKGDIPEGYSVSREKKERFSLILESASTNQTSMYLCASSRRTGTGGDQPQHFGDGTRLSIL.

The sample holds one count of this clone. The chain employs TRBV18 and TRBJ1-1; 7 nucleotides align to TRBD1. Germline CDR1 reads KGHSH; CDR2 reads LQKENI. This CDR3 is 13 amino acids long. Trimming at V came to 5 bases and at J to 5 bases, leaving 5 bases not matched to a gene. This CDR3 reads CASSDRAGTEAFF. The CDR3 nucleotides are TGTGCCAGCTCAGACAGGGCTGGGACTGAAGCTTTCTTT.

J is TRBJ1-5 and V is TRBV3-1 (or the pseudogene TRBV3-2), with D possibly matching TRBD1 (6 bases). Germline V gives CDR1 LGHDT, CDR2 YNNKEL (reference sequence). This CDR3 is built from 13 residues. V shed 3 bases and J shed 4 bases, with 7 bases lying between them. CDR3 in amino acids: CASSHQGNQPQHF. The CDR3 bases are TGTGCCAGCAGCCATCAGGGGAATCAGCCCCAGCATTTT.